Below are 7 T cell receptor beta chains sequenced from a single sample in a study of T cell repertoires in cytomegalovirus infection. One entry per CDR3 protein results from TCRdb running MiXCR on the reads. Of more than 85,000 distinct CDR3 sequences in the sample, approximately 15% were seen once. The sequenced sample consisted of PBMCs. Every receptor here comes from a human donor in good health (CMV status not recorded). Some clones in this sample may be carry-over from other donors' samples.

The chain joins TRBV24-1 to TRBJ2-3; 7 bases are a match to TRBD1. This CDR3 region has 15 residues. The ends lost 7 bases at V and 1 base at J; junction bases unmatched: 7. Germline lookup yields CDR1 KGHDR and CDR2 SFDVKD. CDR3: CATSGDRAGTDTQYF. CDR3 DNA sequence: TGTGCCACCAGCGGAGACAGGGCGGGCACAGATACGCAGTATTTT.

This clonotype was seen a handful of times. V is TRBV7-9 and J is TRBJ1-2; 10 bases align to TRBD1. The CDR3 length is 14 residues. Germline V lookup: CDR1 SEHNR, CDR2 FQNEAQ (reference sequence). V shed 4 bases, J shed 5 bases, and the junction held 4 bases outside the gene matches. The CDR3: CASSSTGGAYGYTF. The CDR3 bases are TGTGCCAGCAGCTCGACAGGGGGCGCTTATGGCTACACCTTC. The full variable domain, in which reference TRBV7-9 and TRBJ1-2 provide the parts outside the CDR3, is DTGVSQNPRHKITKRGQNVTFRCDPISEHNRLYWYRQTLGQGPEFLTYFQNEAQLEKSRLLSDRFSAERPKGSFSTLEIQRTEQGDSAMYLCASSSTGGAYGYTFGSGTRLTVV.

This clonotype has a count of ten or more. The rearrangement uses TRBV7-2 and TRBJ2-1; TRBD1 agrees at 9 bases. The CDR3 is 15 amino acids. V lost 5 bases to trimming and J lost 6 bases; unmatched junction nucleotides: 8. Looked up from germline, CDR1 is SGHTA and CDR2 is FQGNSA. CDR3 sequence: CASSMDRGFSNEQFF. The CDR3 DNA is TGTGCCAGCAGCATGGACAGGGGTTTTTCCAATGAGCAGTTCTTC.

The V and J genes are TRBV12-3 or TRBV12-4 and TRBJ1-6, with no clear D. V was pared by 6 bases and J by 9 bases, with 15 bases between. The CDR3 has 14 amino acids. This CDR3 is CASSPRGGISPLHF. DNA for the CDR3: TGTGCCAGCAGCCCCCGGGGAGGGATTTCACCCCTCCACTTT.

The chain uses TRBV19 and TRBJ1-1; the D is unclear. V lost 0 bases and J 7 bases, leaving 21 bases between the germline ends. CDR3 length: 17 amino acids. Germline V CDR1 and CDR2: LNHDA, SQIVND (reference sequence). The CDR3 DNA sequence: TGTGCCAGTAGTATAGATGTGGGGTACTCGGCCGGGCTTGAAGCTTTCTTT. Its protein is CASSIDVGYSAGLEAFF. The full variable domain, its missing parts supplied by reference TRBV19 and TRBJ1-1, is DGGITQSPKYLFRKEGQNVTLSCEQNLNHDAMYWYRQDPGQGLRLIYYSQIVNDFQKGDIAEGYSVSREKKESFPLTVTSAQKNPTAFYLCASSIDVGYSAGLEAFFGQGTRLTVV.

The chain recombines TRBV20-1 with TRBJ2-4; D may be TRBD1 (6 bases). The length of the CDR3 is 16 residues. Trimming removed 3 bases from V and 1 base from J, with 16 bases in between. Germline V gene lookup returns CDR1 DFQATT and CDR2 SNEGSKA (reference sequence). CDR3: CSARSPGQGAKNIQYF. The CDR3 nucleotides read TGCAGTGCTAGGTCCCCCGGCCAGGGGGCCAAAAACATTCAGTACTTC.

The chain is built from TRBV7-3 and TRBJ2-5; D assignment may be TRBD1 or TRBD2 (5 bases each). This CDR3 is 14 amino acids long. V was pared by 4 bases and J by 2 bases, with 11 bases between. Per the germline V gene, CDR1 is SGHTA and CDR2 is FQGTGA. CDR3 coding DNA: TGTGCCAGCAGCTGGGGACCCAATCAAGAGACCCAGTACTTC. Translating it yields CASSWGPNQETQYF.